Sequencing of this TCR beta chain was carried out in a study of response to subunit inactivated influenza vaccine. Whole-study results and caveats: Every seasonal influenza vaccination brings in few new T cells, the authors suggested.

This clonotype was counted a few times. Its antigen is undetermined. TCRdb itself ran the RT-PCR reads through MiXCR, one entry per CDR3 protein. Counted here are 500,000 to 550,000 distinct CDR3 sequences, around 7.7% occurring once; the ten biggest clones make up about an eighth. The receptor was derived from a man aged 50 to 69 who received an inactivated influenza vaccine. The material was PBMCs from blood, obtained approximately 25 months after vaccination.

The CDR3 nucleotides read TGTGCCAGCAGTTACCCTAGCGGGAACCAAGAGACCCAGTACTTC. It is translated as CASSYPSGNQETQYF. J is TRBJ2-5 and V is TRBV6-5, with TRBD2 identical over 9 bases. Per the germline V gene, CDR1 is MNHEY and CDR2 is SVGAGI. The CDR3 length is 15 residues. Trimming took 2 bases from V and 0 from J; bases not matched to a gene: 1.